This is a list of T cell receptor beta chains from one sample in a study of shared clonotypes between healthy human individuals. Using immunoSEQ multiplex PCR, the repertoire was profiled, and TCRdb retains in-frame clones only, with some absent. Here the sample spans approximately 2.3 million clones, 80% to 95% being singletons. The sample was naive CD4+ T cells from PBMCs. The receptors were sampled from a man between 18 and 29 years old in good health. Some clones in this sample may be carry-over from other donors' samples. Each CDR3 is given with its conserved first and last residue. Fields, in order: clone size, V gene, J gene, D gene, CDR3 DNA, CDR3 protein. A D gene is named only where the DNA matches it firmly. Expanded clones get a size class; other rows say once, few or many, or leave the size out.

>.|TRBV7-8|TRBJ2-2|TRBD1
TGTGCCAGCAGCCTCCGGGACAGGGTCGACACCGGGGAGCTGTTTTTT
CASSLRDRVDTGELFF
>.|TRBV7-3|TRBJ2-3|.
TGTGCCAGCAGTCTGGGTAGCACAGATACGCAGTATTTT
CASSLGSTDTQYF
>.|TRBV2|TRBJ1-5|.
TGTGCCAGCAGTGAACTACCTGGGGGCAATCAGCCCCAGCATTTT
CASSELPGGNQPQHF
>.|TRBV5-5|TRBJ1-2|.
TGTGCCAGCAGCTTGTCGGCGGGAGGGAGATATGGCTACACCTTC
CASSLSAGGRYGYTF
>.|TRBV11-3|TRBJ1-1|.
TGTGCCAGCAGCTTCAGTCGGGTCACTGAAGCTTTCTTT
CASSFSRVTEAFF
>.|TRBV27|TRBJ2-7|TRBD1
TGTGCCAGCAGTCCCGTTAGGACAGGGTCCTACGAGCAGTACTTC
CASSPVRTGSYEQYF
>few|TRBV2|TRBJ1-1|.
TGTGCCAGCGGGACGACAAGGGTGAACACTGAAGCTTTCTTT
CASGTTRVNTEAFF
>.|TRBV5-1|TRBJ2-7|TRBD1
TGCGCCAGCAGCCTCAAGGGGCCGGGACAGGGTTCTTACGAGCAGTACTTC
CASSLKGPGQGSYEQYF
>.|TRBV5-1|TRBJ1-1|.
TGCGCCAGCAACCTGGATTATACAGGAAGCACTGAAGCTTTCTTT
CASNLDYTGSTEAFF
>.|TRBV5-1|TRBJ2-5|TRBD1
TGCGCCAGCAGCTTGGTGGGACAGGGCGTAGGGGAGACCCAGTACTTC
CASSLVGQGVGETQYF
>.|TRBV5-4|TRBJ2-7|TRBD1
TGTGCCAGCAGCTTTATGGGACAGGGAGTTACCGAGCAGTACTTC
CASSFMGQGVTEQYF
>.|TRBV10-1|TRBJ1-5|.
TGCGCCAGCAGTGGAACAGGGCCCAATCAGCCCCAGCATTTT
CASSGTGPNQPQHF
>.|TRBV4-3|TRBJ1-4|.
TGCGCCAGCAGCCCCCTTCCCGGGGAAAAACTGTTTTTT
CASSPLPGEKLFF